The rows below give T cell receptor beta chains drawn from one sample of a study of human T cells and chemical hapten exposure. TCRdb recomputed calls from the RACE reads with MiXCR, one row per CDR3 protein. There are around 340,000 distinct CDR3 sequences in the sample; under 8% occur only once, and 8.4% lies in the top ten. Here the sequenced sample was whole blood, taken in connection with sensitization to the hapten diphenylcyclopropenone (DPC). These receptors were obtained from a woman under 30 with alopecia areata. Some clones in this sample may be carry-over from other donors' samples. The CDR3 runs from the conserved cysteine through the conserved F or W. D genes are given only for firm matches. Size is omitted from some rows. Given values are once, few, many or a class for expanded clones.

>TRBD1|.|TRBJ2-7|TRBV7-2
CASSLATGGIYEQYF
TGTGCCAGCAGCTTAGCGACAGGGGGAATTTACGAGCAGTACTTC
>TRBD1|many|TRBJ1-1|TRBV5-1
CASSSRQGAMGTEAFF
TGCGCCAGCAGCTCCCGACAGGGGGCAATGGGGACTGAAGCTTTCTTT
>.|few|TRBJ1-6|TRBV7-2
CASSRAPHDNSPLHF
TGTGCCAGCAGCCGGGCCCCTCATGATAATTCACCCCTCCACTTT
>TRBD1|.|TRBJ1-5|TRBV20-1
CSARGALQGYYSNQPQHF
TGCAGTGCTAGAGGTGCCCTACAGGGGTACTATAGCAATCAGCCCCAGCATTTT
>TRBD1|.|TRBJ2-7|TRBV6-5
CASSYTPTRDRAEEQYF
TGTGCCAGCAGTTATACCCCAACCCGGGACAGGGCAGAGGAGCAGTACTTC
>TRBD1|.|TRBJ2-7|TRBV7-8
CASRPRDRGEQYF
TGTGCCAGCAGGCCCCGGGACAGGGGCGAGCAGTACTTC
>.|many|TRBJ2-2|TRBV2
CASTRDPTGSGELFF
TGTGCCAGCACCCGGGACCCAACGGGGTCCGGGGAGCTGTTTTTT
>.|few|TRBJ1-2|TRBV14
CASSQDRGVAYGYTF
TGTGCCAGCAGCCAAGATCGCGGCGTGGCCTATGGCTACACCTTC
>.|many|TRBJ2-5|TRBV7-2
CASSLVPGLETQYF
TGTGCCAGCAGCTTAGTTCCGGGTTTAGAGACCCAGTACTTC
>.|many|TRBJ1-2|TRBV3-1
CASSPVLNGNYGYTF
TGTGCCAGCAGCCCCGTGCTCAACGGGAACTATGGCTACACCTTC
>TRBD1|.|TRBJ2-5|TRBV4-2
CASSPDEGQGQETQYF
TGTGCCAGCAGCCCAGACGAGGGACAGGGACAAGAGACCCAGTACTTC
>.|.|TRBJ2-3|TRBV20-1
CSACVKEGDTQYF
TGCAGTGCATGTGTGAAAGAGGGAGATACGCAGTATTTT
>.|.|TRBJ1-4|TRBV14
CASSQVPIGGKLFF
TGTGCCAGCAGCCAAGTCCCTATAGGTGGAAAACTGTTTTTT
>.|many|TRBJ2-7|TRBV20-1
CSAAGPPTYEQYF
TGCAGTGCTGCCGGGCCCCCCACCTACGAGCAGTACTTC
>TRBD1|many|TRBJ1-2|TRBV29-1
CSVGRTGDYGYTF
TGCAGCGTTGGGCGGACAGGAGACTATGGCTACACCTTC
>TRBD1|few|TRBJ2-7|TRBV18
CASSPARGYEQYF
TGTGCCAGCTCACCGGCCAGGGGGTACGAGCAGTACTTC
>TRBD2|.|TRBJ2-3|TRBV29-1
CSVRGGPGTDTQYF
TGCAGCGTCCGGGGGGGCCCCGGCACAGATACGCAGTATTTT
>.|few|TRBJ2-1|TRBV14
CASSHTPQGRSYNEQFF
TGTGCCAGCAGCCACACACCTCAGGGCAGATCCTACAATGAGCAGTTCTTC
>.|few|TRBJ1-1|TRBV6-5
CASSYQGRTEAFF
TGTGCCAGCAGTTACCAGGGGAGAACTGAAGCTTTCTTT
>.|few|TRBJ2-5|TRBV13
CASSLDSDLEYQETQYF
TGTGCCAGCAGCTTAGATTCTGACTTAGAGTACCAAGAGACCCAGTACTTC
>.|many|TRBJ2-7|TRBV27
CASSLEGASYEQYF
TGTGCCAGCAGTTTGGAGGGGGCATCCTACGAGCAGTACTTC
>.|few|TRBJ1-1|TRBV14
CASSRGRIPNTEAFF
TGTGCCAGCAGCCGGGGCAGGATCCCAAACACTGAAGCTTTCTTT
>.|few|TRBJ2-3|TRBV20-1
CSARGGGDTQYF
TGCAGTGCTAGAGGGGGGGGCGATACGCAGTATTTT
>.|many|TRBJ1-6|TRBV4-3
CASSQDHRYSPLHF
TGCGCCAGCAGCCAAGATCATCGCTATTCACCCCTCCACTTT
>.|.|TRBJ1-1|TRBV12-3/TRBV12-4
CASSSRDLTEAFF
TGTGCCAGCAGTTCCCGGGACCTCACTGAAGCTTTCTTT